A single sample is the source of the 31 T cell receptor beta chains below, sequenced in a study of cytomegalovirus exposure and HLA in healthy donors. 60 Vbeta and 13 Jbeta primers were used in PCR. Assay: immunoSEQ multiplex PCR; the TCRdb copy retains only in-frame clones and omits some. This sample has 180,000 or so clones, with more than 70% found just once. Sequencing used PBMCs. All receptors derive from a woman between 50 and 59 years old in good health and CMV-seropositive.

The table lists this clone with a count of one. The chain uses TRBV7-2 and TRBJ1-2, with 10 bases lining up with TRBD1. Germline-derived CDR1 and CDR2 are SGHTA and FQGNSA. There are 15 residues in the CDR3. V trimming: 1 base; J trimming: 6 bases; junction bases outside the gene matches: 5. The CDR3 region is CASSLGSGTGDGYTF. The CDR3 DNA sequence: TGTGCCAGCAGCTTAGGCTCCGGGACAGGGGATGGCTACACCTTC.

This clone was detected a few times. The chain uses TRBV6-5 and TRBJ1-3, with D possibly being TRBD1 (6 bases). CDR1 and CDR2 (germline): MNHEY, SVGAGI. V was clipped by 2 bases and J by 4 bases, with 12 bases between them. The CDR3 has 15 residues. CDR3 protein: CASSYGGGLGNTIYF. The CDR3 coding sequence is TGTGCCAGCAGTTACGGGGGCGGCTTGGGAAACACCATATATTTT.

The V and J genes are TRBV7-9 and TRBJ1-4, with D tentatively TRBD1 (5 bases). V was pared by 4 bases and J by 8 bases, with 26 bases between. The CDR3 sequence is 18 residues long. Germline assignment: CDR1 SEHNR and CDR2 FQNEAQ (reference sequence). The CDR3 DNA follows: TGTGCCAGCAGCTCGGGGGGGTTAGGGCTGCCACGCAGCGAAAAACTGTTTTTT. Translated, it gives CASSSGGLGLPRSEKLFF.

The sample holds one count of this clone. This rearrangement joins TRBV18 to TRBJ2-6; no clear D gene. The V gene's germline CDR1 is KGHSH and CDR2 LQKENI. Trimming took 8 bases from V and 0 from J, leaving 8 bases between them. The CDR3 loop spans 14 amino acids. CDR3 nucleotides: TGTGCCAGCCATCAAAACTCTGGGGCCAACGTCCTGACTTTC. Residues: CASHQNSGANVLTF. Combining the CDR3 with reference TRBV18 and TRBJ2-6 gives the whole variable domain NAGVMQNPRHLVRRRGQEARLRCSPMKGHSHVYWYRQLPEEGLKFMVYLQKENIIDESGMPKERFSAEFPKEGPSILRIQQVVRGDSAAYFCASHQNSGANVLTFGAGSRLTVL.

CDR3 DNA: TGTGCCAGCAGCTCCCTTCCGGTCGCTGGGGCCAACGTCCTGACTTTC. Its protein product is CASSSLPVAGANVLTF. The rearrangement uses TRBV7-6 and TRBJ2-6; no clear D gene. CDR1 SGHVS and CDR2 FNYEAQ come from the germline V gene. The CDR3 is 16 amino acids. Trimming took off 4 bases at V and 2 bases at J, with 12 bases between the two ends.

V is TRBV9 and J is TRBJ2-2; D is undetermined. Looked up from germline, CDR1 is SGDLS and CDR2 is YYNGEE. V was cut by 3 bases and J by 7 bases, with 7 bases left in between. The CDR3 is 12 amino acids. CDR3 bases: TGTGCCAGCAGCGCTGCAGGCGGGGAGCTGTTTTTT. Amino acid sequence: CASSAAGGELFF.

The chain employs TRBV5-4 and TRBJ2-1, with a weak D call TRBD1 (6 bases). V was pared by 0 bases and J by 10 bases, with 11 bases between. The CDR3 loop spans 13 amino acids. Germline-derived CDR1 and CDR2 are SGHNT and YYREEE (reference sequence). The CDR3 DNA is TGTGCCAGCAGCTTGGCCTCGAGGGGGGAGCAGTTCTTC. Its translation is CASSLASRGEQFF. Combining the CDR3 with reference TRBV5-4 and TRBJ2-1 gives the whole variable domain ETGVTQSPTHLIKTRGQQVTLRCSSQSGHNTVSWYQQALGQGPQFIFQYYREEENGRGNFPPRFSGLQFPNYSSELNVNALELDDSALYLCASSLASRGEQFFGPGTRLTVL.

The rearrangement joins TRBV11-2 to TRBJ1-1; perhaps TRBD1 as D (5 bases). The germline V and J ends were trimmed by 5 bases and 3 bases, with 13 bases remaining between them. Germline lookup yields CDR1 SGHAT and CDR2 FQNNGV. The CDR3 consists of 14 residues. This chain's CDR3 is CASSPSGGYTEAFF. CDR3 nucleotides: TGTGCCAGCAGCCCCTCGGGGGGGTACACTGAAGCTTTCTTT.

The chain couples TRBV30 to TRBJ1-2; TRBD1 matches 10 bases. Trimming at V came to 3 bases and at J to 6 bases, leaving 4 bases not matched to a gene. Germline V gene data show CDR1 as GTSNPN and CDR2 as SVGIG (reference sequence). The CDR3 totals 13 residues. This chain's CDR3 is CAWSGDRGDGYTF. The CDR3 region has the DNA TGTGCCTGGAGCGGGGACAGGGGTGATGGCTACACCTTC.

In DNA form, the CDR3 reads TGTGCCAGCACGCAGGGACTAGCGGGGGGAAAAAAGTATTTT. Residues: CASTQGLAGGKKYF. The V call is TRBV6-5, the J call TRBJ2-3, with 15 bases that match TRBD2. Losses at the gene ends were 7 bases for V and 13 bases for J; bases not matched to a gene: 9. Germline assignment: CDR1 MNHEY and CDR2 SVGAGI. CDR3 length: 14 residues.

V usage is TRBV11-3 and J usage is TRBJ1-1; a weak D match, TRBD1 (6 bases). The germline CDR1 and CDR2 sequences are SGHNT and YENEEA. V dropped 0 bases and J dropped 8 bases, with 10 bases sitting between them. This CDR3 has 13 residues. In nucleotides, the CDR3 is TGTGCCAGCAGCTTAGAACAGGGATACGAAGCTTTCTTT. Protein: CASSLEQGYEAFF.

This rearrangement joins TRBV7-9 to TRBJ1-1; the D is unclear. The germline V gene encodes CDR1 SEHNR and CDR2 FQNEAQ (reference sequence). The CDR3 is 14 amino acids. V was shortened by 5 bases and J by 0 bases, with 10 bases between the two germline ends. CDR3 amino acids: CASSPRAMNTEAFF. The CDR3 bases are TGTGCCAGCAGCCCGCGGGCCATGAACACTGAAGCTTTCTTT.

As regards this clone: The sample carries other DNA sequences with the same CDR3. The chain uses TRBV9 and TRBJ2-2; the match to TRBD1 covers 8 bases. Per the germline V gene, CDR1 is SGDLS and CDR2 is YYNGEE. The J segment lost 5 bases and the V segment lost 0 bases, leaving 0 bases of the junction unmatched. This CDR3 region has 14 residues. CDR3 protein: CASSVGTGTGELFF. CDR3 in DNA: TGTGCCAGCAGCGTAGGGACAGGGACCGGGGAGCTGTTTTTT.

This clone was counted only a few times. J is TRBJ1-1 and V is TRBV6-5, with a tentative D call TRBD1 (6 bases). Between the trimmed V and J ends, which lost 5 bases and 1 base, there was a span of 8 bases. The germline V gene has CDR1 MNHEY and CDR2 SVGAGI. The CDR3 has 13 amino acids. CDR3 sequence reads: CASSMTGNTEAFF. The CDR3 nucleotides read TGTGCCAGCAGTATGACAGGGAACACTGAAGCTTTCTTT.

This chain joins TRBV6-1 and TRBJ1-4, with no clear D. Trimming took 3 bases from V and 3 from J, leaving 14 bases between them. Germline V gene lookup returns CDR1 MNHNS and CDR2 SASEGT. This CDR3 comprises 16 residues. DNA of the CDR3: TGTGCCAGCAGTGAGGGAGGGTCTGGACCTAATGAAAAACTGTTTTTT. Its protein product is CASSEGGSGPNEKLFF.

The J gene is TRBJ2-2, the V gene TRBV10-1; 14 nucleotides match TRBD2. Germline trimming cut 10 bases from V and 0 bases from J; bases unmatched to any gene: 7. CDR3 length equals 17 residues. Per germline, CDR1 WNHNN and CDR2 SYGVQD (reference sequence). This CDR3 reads CATPTSGGETNTGELFF. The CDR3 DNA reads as TGCGCCACCCCGACTAGCGGGGGGGAAACGAACACCGGGGAGCTGTTTTTT.

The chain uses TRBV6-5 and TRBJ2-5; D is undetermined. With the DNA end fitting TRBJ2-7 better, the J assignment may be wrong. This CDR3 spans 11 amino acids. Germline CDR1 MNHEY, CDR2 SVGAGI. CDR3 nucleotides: TGTGCCAGCAGTACTTACTACGAGCAGTACTTC. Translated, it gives CASSTYYEQYF.

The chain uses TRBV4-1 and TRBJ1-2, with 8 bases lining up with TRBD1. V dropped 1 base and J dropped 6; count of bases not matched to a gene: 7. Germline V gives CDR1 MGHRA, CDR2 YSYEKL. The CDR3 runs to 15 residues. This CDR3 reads CASSQAFGTGHGYTF. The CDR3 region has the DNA TGCGCCAGCAGCCAAGCTTTTGGGACAGGACATGGCTACACCTTC.

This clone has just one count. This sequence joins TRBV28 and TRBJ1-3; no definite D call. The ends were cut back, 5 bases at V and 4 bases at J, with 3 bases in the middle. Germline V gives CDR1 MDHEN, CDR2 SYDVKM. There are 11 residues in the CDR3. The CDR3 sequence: CASSPGNTIYF. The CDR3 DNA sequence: TGTGCCAGCAGTCCAGGAAACACCATATATTTT.

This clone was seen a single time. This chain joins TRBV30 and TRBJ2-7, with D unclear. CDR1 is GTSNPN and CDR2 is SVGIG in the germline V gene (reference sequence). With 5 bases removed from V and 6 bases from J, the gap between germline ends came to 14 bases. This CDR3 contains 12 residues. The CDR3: CAWHWQAGEQYF. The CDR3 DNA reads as TGTGCCTGGCACTGGCAGGCCGGCGAGCAGTACTTC. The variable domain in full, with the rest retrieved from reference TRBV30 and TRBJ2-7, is SQTIHQWPATLVQPVGSPLSLECTVEGTSNPNLYWYRQAAGRGLQLLFYSVGIGQISSEVPQNLSASRPQDRQFILSSKKLLLSDSGFYLCAWHWQAGEQYFGPGTRLTVT.

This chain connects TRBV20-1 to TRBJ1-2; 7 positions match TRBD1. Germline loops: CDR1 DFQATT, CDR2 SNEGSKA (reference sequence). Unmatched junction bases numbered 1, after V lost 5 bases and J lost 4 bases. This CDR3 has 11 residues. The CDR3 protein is CSAGDSYGYTF. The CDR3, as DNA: TGCAGTGCTGGGGACAGCTATGGCTACACCTTC.

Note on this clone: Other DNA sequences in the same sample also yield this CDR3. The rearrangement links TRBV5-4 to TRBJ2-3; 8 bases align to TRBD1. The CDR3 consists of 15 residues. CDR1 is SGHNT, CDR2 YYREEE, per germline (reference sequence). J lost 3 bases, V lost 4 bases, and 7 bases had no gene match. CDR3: CASSPWTGSTDTQYF. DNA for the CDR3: TGTGCCAGCAGCCCATGGACAGGGTCAACAGATACGCAGTATTTT. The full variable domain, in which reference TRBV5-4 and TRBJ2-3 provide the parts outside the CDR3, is ETGVTQSPTHLIKTRGQQVTLRCSSQSGHNTVSWYQQALGQGPQFIFQYYREEENGRGNFPPRFSGLQFPNYSSELNVNALELDDSALYLCASSPWTGSTDTQYFGPGTRLTVL.

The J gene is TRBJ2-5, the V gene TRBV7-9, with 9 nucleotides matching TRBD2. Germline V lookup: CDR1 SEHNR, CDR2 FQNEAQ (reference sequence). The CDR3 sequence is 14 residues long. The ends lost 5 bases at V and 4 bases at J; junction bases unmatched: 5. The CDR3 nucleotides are TGTGCCAGCAGCCCGGGACTAGCACTAGAGACCCAGTACTTC. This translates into CASSPGLALETQYF.

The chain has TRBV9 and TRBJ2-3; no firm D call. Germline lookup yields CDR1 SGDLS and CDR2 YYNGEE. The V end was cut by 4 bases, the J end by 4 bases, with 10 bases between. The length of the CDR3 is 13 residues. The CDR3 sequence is CASSPRFPDTQYF. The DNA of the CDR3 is TGTGCCAGCAGCCCGCGCTTCCCAGATACGCAGTATTTT.

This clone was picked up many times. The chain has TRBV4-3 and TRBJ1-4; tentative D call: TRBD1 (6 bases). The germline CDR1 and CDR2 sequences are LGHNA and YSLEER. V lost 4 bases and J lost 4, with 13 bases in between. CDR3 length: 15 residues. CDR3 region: CASSLGHPNNEKLFF. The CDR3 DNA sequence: TGCGCCAGCAGCCTGGGACACCCTAATAATGAAAAACTGTTTTTT.

DNA for the CDR3: TGTGCCATCAGTCAATACAGGGGGCGCGGGAACACTGAAGCTTTCTTT. It yields the protein CAISQYRGRGNTEAFF. The V and J genes are TRBV10-3 and TRBJ1-1; TRBD1 aligns across 9 bases. CDR1 is ENHRY, CDR2 SYGVKD, per germline. Trimming took 5 bases from V and 1 from J; bases not matched to a gene: 8. The CDR3 contains 16 residues.

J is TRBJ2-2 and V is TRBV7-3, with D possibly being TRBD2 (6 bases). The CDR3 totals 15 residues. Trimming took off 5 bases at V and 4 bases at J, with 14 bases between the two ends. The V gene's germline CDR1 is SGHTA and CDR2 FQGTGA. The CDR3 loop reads CASSPSVPGTGELFF. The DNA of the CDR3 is TGTGCCAGCAGCCCTAGCGTCCCGGGCACCGGGGAGCTGTTTTTT.

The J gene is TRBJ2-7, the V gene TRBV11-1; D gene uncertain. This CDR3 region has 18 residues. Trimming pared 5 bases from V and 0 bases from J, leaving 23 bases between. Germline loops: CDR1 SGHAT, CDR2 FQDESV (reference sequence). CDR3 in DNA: TGTGCCAGCAGCCAAGCGAATTGGAATTTCAGCTCCTCCTACGAGCAGTACTTC. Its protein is CASSQANWNFSSSYEQYF.

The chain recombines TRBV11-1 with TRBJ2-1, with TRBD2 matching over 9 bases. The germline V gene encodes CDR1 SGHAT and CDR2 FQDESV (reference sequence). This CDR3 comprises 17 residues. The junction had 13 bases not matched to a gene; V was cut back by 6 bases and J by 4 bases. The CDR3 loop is CASRRDQAGGLYNEQFF. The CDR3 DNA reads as TGTGCCAGCAGACGAGACCAAGCGGGGGGCCTATACAATGAGCAGTTCTTC.

This chain's CDR3 is CASSPRTSGRCEQYF. The CDR3, as DNA: TGTGCCAGCAGCCCGCGGACTAGCGGGAGGTGTGAGCAGTACTTC. This chain links TRBV21-1 with TRBJ2-7; TRBD2, as called in the table, went unchecked against the DNA. TRBV21-1 is described as a pseudogene. This CDR3 comprises 15 residues.

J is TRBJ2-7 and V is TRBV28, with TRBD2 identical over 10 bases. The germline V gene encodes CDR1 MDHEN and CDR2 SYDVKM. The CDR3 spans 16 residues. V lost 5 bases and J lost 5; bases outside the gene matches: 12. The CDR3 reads CASSPSGRIGRDEQYF. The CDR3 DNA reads TGTGCCAGCAGTCCTAGCGGGAGAATAGGGCGGGACGAGCAGTACTTC.